Listed below are T cell receptor beta chains from one sample, sequenced in a study of cytomegalovirus exposure and HLA in healthy donors. Sequencing was performed with immunoSEQ multiplex PCR; in TCRdb, only in-frame clones are kept and a portion is missing. The data show around 90,000 clones, about four fifths seen once. Sequencing was performed on PBMCs. The receptors here all came from a woman between 18 and 29 years old in good health and CMV-seropositive. CDR3s include the opening cysteine and the closing phenylalanine or tryptophan. The order of the fields is D gene, J gene, clone size, V gene, CDR3 DNA, CDR3 protein. D genes are given only for firm matches. The listing skips clone size in some rows; elsewhere it reads once, few, many or a size class.

TRBD2 | TRBJ2-7 | - | TRBV6-1 | TGTGCCAGCAGTGAAGTGCTAGCGGGGGGCATATACGAGCAGTACTTC | CASSEVLAGGIYEQYF
- | TRBJ1-1 | - | TRBV2 | TGTGCCAGCAGAACCTCGGGGCGGGGGAACACTGAAGCTTTCTTT | CASRTSGRGNTEAFF
TRBD1 | TRBJ2-7 | - | TRBV28 | TGTGCCAGCAGTTTTAACAGGGGCGAGCAGTACTTC | CASSFNRGEQYF
TRBD1 | TRBJ1-1 | - | TRBV6-1 | TGTGCCAGCCAGCGGCAGGGGGAACCTGAAGCTTTCTTT | CASQRQGEPEAFF
- | TRBJ2-7 | - | TRBV29-1 | TGCAGCGTTCGGGTCTCCTACGAGCAGTACTTC | CSVRVSYEQYF
- | TRBJ1-2 | few | TRBV2 | TGTGCCAGCAGTCCCGACAGGAACTATGGCTACACCTTC | CASSPDRNYGYTF
- | TRBJ2-6 | - | TRBV5-8 | TGTGCCAGCAGGCCCTGGGGCGGGGCTGGGGCCAACGTCCTGACTTTC | CASRPWGGAGANVLTF
TRBD2 | TRBJ2-3 | - | TRBV30 | TGTGCCCGCAGACTAGCGGGGGGTCTGACAGATACGCAGTATTTT | CARRLAGGLTDTQYF
- | TRBJ2-1 | - | TRBV2 | TGTGCCAGCACCCTAGACAGTCAGTCCTACAATGAGCAGTTCTTC | CASTLDSQSYNEQFF
- | TRBJ2-5 | - | TRBV2 | TGTGCCAGCAGTGAATCGACTCAAGGCGGAGAGACCCAGTACTTC | CASSESTQGGETQYF
TRBD1 | TRBJ2-5 | - | TRBV19 | TGTGCCAGTAGTATGGGTCCAGGGGGCCCTGTAGAGACCCAGTACTTC | CASSMGPGGPVETQYF
- | TRBJ2-7 | - | TRBV5-1 | TGCGCCAGCAGCTTGGCGTCTACAGGTTCCTACGAGCAGTACTTC | CASSLASTGSYEQYF
- | TRBJ2-2 | once | TRBV9 | TGTGCCAGCAGCGTAAGTCCGTGGACAGAAACCGGGGAGCTGTTTTTT | CASSVSPWTETGELFF